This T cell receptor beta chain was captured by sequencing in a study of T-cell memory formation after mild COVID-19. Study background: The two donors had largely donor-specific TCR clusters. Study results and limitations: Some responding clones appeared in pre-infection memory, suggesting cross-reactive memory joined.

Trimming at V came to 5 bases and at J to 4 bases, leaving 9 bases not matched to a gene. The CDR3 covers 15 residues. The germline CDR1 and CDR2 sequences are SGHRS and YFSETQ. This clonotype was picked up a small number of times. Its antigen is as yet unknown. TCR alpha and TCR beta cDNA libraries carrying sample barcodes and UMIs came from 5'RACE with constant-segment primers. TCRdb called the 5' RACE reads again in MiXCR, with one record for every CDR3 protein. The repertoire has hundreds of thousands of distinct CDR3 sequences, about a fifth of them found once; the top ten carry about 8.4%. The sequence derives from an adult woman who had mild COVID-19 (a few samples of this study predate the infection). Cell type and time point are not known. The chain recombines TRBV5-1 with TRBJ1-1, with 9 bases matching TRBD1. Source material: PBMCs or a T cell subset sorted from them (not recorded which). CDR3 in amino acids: CASSYDGQGITEAFF. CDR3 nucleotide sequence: TGCGCCAGCAGTTACGATGGACAGGGGATCACTGAAGCTTTCTTT.